This T cell receptor (beta chain) was recovered during a study of control samples from healthy donors and cancer patients (dated by TCRdb to 2018 to 2020). In regard to this clone: Its antigen remains unidentified. No base quality information exists; no much larger clone differs at one position.

CDR1 and CDR2, per the germline V gene, are MNHEY and SVGEGT. Trimming removed 7 bases from V and 8 bases from J; the gene matches leave 18 bases unexplained. Including cysteine and phenylalanine, the CDR3 has 17 amino acids. The only DNA kept is the CDR3, 51 bases in frame from the first base. Receptor libraries were prepared by the immunoSEQ multiplex PCR assay. Held by TCRdb, this immuneACCESS table contains in-frame sequences only and omits some clones. Under half of the omission traces to an unresolved V gene where checked; the cause of the rest is unknown. The table for this sample lists roughly 120,000 clones; 90% to 95% of them were counted only once. The top ten clonotypes cover 1.5% to 2% of the sample.

The clonotype originates from a man aged 45-65 years with head and neck cancer. The sequencing sample was made of PBMCs. The V gene is TRBV6-2 or TRBV6-3 and the J gene is TRBJ1-4, and 8 junction bases match TRBD1. The CDR3 has the sequence CASNPGQVTSESEKLFF. The nucleotide sequence reads TGTGCCAGCAACCCGGGACAGGTTACCAGCGAGAGCGAAAAACTGTTTTTT.